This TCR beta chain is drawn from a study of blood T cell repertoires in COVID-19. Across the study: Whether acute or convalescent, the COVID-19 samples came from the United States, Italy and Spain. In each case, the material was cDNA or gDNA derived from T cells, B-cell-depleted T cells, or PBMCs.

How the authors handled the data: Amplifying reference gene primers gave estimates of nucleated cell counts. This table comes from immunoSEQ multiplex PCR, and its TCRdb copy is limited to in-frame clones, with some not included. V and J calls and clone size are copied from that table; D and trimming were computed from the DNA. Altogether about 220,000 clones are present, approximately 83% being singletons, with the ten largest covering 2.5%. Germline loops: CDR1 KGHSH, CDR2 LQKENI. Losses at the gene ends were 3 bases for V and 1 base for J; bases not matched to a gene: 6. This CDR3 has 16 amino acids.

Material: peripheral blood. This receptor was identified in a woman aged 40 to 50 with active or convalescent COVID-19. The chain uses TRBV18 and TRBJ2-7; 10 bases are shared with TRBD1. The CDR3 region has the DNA TGTGCCAGCTCACCGAGTGAGGGACAGGGGTCCTACGAGCAGTACTTC. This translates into CASSPSEGQGSYEQYF. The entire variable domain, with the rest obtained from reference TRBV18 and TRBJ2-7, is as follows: NAGVMQNPRHLVRRRGQEARLRCSPMKGHSHVYWYRQLPEEGLKFMVYLQKENIIDESGMPKERFSAEFPKEGPSILRIQQVVRGDSAAYFCASSPSEGQGSYEQYFGPGTRLTVT.